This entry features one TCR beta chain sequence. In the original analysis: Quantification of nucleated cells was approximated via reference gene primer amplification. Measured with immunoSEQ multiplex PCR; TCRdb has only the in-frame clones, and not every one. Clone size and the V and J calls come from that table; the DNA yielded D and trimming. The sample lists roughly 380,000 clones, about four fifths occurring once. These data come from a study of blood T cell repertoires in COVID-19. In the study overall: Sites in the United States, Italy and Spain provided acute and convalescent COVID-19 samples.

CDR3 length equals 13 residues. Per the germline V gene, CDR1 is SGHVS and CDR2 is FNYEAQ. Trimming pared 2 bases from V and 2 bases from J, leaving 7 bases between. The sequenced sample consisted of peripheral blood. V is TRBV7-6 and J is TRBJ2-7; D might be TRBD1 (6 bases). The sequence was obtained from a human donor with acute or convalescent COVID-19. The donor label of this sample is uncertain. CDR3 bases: TGTGCCAGCAGCTTAAACAGGGCCTACGAGCAGTACTTC. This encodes CASSLNRAYEQYF.